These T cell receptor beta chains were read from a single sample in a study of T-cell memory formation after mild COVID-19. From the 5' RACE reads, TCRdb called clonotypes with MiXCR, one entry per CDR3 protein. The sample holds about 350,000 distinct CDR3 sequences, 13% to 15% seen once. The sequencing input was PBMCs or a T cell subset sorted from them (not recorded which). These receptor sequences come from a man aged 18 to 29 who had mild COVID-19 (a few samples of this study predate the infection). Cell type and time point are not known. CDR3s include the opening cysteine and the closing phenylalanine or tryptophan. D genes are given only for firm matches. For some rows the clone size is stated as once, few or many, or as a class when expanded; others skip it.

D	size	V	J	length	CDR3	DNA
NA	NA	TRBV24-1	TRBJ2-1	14	CATKHRVQGYEQFF	TGTGCCACCAAACACAGGGTTCAAGGATATGAGCAGTTCTTC
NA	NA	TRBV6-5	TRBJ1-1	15	CASRLTDSANTEAFF	TGTGCCAGCAGACTTACGGACAGTGCCAACACTGAAGCTTTCTTT
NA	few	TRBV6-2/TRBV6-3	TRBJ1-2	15	CASSEVGDSDYGYTF	TGTGCCAGCAGTGAGGTCGGAGACAGTGACTATGGCTACACCTTC
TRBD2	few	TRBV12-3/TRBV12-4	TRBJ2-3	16	CASSLVYPRGADTQYF	TGTGCCAGCAGTTTAGTGTACCCCCGGGGGGCAGATACGCAGTATTTT
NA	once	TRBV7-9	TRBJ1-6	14	CASRPGIVNSPLHF	TGTGCCAGCAGGCCGGGAATAGTTAATTCACCCCTCCACTTT
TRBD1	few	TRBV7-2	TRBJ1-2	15	CASSTRDRGNYGYTF	TGTGCCAGCAGCACCCGGGACAGGGGGAACTATGGCTACACCTTC
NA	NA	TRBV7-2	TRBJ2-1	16	CASSLALGGPRGEQFF	TGTGCCAGCAGCTTAGCGCTAGGGGGGCCGCGCGGTGAGCAGTTCTTC
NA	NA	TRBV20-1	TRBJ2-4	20	CSAQGWGGFTDGRAKNIQYF	TGCAGTGCCCAGGGATGGGGGGGCTTCACGGACGGACGGGCCAAAAACATTCAGTACTTC
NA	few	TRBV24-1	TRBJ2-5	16	CATSDGGRGAGETQYF	TGTGCCACCAGTGATGGAGGGAGGGGGGCCGGAGAGACCCAGTACTTC
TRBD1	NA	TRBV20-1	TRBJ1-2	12	CGLTGQGYGYTF	TGCGGGCTGACGGGACAGGGTTATGGCTACACCTTC
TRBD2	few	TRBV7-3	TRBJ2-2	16	CASSRRTSGATGELFF	TGTGCCAGCAGCCGACGGACTAGCGGGGCTACCGGGGAGCTGTTTTTT
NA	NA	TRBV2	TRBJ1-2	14	CASSGDISGGTFAF	TGTGCCAGCAGTGGCGACATCTCCGGAGGGACCTTCGCCTTC
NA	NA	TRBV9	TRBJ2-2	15	CASSVGGLRTGELFF	TGTGCCAGCAGCGTGGGGGGCTTGCGCACCGGGGAGCTGTTTTTT
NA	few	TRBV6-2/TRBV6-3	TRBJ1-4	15	CASSSPGRSNEKLFF	TGTGCCAGCAGCTCCCCTGGGCGCTCTAATGAAAAACTGTTTTTT
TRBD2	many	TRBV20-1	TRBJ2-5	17	CSARRTTSGGAGETQYF	TGCAGTGCTAGACGGACGACTAGCGGGGGGGCAGGAGAGACCCAGTACTTC
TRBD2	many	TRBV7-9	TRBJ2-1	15	CASTPPLAGNNEQFF	TGTGCCAGCACCCCCCCACTAGCGGGAAACAATGAGCAGTTCTTC
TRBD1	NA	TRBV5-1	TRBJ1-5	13	CASGTGSNQPQHF	TGCGCCAGCGGGACAGGTAGCAATCAGCCCCAGCATTTT
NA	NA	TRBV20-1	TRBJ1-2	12	CSARAGNYGYTF	TGCAGTGCTAGGGCAGGGAACTATGGCTACACCTTC
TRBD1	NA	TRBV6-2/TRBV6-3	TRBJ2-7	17	CASSYFLGTGPSYEQYF	TGTGCCAGCAGTTACTTCTTGGGGACAGGCCCCTCCTACGAGCAGTACTTC
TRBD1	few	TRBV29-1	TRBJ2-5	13	CSVQATGVTAQYF	TGCAGCGTCCAAGCCACAGGGGTCACGGCCCAGTACTTC
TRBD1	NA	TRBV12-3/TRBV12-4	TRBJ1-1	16	CASGGITGAPNTEAFF	TGTGCCAGCGGAGGGATCACAGGGGCCCCTAACACTGAAGCTTTCTTT
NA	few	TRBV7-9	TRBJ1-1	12	CASSPRRSEAFF	TGTGCCAGCAGCCCCCGGAGGTCTGAAGCTTTCTTT
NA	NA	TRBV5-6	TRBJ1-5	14	CASSPAQDNQPQHF	TGTGCCAGCAGCCCAGCGCAGGACAATCAGCCCCAGCATTTT
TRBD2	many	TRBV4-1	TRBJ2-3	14	CASTTGGRTDTQYF	TGCGCCAGCACCACGGGGGGTCGGACAGATACGCAGTATTTT
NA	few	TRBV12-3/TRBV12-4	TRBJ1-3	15	CASRNPESSGNTIYF	TGTGCCAGCAGGAATCCCGAGAGCTCTGGAAACACCATATATTTT
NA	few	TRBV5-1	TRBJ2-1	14	CASTAPEVYNEQFF	TGCGCCAGCACCGCCCCGGAGGTGTACAATGAGCAGTTCTTC
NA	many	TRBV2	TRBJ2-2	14	CASSERGVTGELFF	TGTGCCAGCAGTGAGAGAGGGGTCACCGGGGAGCTGTTTTTT
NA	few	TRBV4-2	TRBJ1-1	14	CASSQNRENTEAFF	TGTGCCAGCAGCCAGAACAGGGAAAACACTGAAGCTTTCTTT
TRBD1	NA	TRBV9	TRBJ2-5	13	CASSGQGRETQYF	TGTGCCAGCAGCGGACAGGGCCGGGAGACCCAGTACTTC
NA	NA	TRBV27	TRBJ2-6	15	CASSPGLPGANVLTF	TGTGCCAGCAGCCCCGGGCTACCTGGGGCCAACGTCCTGACTTTC
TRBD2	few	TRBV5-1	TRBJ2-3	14	CASSTSGGLDTQYF	TGCGCCAGCAGCACGAGCGGGGGCCTCGATACGCAGTATTTT
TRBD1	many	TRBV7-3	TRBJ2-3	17	CASSSAQGQGVTDTQYF	TGTGCCAGCAGCTCCGCTCAGGGACAGGGAGTCACAGATACGCAGTATTTT
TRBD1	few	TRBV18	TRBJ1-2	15	CASSPGTGPNYGYTF	TGTGCCAGCTCTCCCGGGACAGGGCCTAACTATGGCTACACCTTC
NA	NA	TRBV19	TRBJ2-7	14	CASSITGIPYEQYF	TGTGCCAGTAGTATCACAGGGATCCCCTACGAGCAGTACTTC
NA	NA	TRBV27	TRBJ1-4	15	CASSGRATIGEKLFF	TGTGCCAGCAGCGGAAGGGCGACGATCGGGGAAAAACTGTTTTTT
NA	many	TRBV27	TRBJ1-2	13	CASSRDASYGYTF	TGTGCCAGCAGTAGGGACGCTTCCTATGGCTACACCTTC
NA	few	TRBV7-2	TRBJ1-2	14	CASSLDARGYGYTF	TGTGCCAGCAGCTTAGATGCCAGGGGCTATGGCTACACCTTC
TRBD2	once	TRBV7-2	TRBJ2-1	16	CASRLQRSGGENEQFF	TGTGCCAGCAGGTTACAAAGAAGCGGGGGGGAAAATGAGCAGTTCTTC
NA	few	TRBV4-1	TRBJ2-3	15	CASSLRGGPGDTQYF	TGCGCCAGCAGCCTCCGAGGGGGGCCTGGGGATACGCAGTATTTT
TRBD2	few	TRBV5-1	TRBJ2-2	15	CASSLQRGGTGELFF	TGCGCCAGCAGCCTGCAGCGGGGCGGTACCGGGGAGCTGTTTTTT
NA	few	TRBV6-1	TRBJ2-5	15	CASSEPRRYLETQYF	TGTGCCAGCAGTGAGCCCCGCCGGTATTTAGAGACCCAGTACTTC
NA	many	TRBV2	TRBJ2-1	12	CASDGGGDEQFF	TGTGCCAGCGACGGAGGGGGAGATGAGCAGTTCTTC
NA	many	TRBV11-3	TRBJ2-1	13	CASSYTGYNEQFF	TGTGCCAGCAGTTATACAGGTTACAATGAGCAGTTCTTC
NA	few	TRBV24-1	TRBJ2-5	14	CATSDLRRGETQYF	TGTGCCACCAGTGATTTGCGCAGGGGAGAGACCCAGTACTTC
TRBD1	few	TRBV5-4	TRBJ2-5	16	CASSLAQGASRETQYF	TGTGCCAGCAGCTTGGCCCAGGGGGCGTCAAGGGAGACCCAGTACTTC
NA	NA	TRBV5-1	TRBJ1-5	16	CASSLDPGDSNQPQHF	TGCGCCAGCAGCTTGGATCCGGGAGACAGCAATCAGCCCCAGCATTTT
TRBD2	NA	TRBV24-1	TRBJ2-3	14	CATSLAGDPDTQYF	TGTGCCACATCCCTAGCGGGGGATCCAGATACGCAGTATTTT
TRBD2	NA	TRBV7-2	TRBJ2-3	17	CASSLAGLAGVTDTQYF	TGTGCCAGCAGCTTAGCAGGACTAGCGGGGGTCACAGATACGCAGTATTTT
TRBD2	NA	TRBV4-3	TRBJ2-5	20	CASSQDRGLGLADTWETQYF	TGCGCCAGCAGCCAAGATCGTGGGTTAGGACTAGCGGATACCTGGGAGACCCAGTACTTC
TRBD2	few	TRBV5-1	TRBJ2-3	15	CASQEYGGGLDTQYF	TGCGCCAGTCAGGAGTACGGCGGGGGGTTGGATACGCAGTATTTT
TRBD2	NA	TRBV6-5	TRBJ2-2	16	CASSYSGGGATGELFF	TGTGCCAGCAGTTACTCTGGCGGGGGGGCCACCGGGGAGCTGTTTTTT
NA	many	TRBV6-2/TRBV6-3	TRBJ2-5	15	CASSRWAQVGETQYF	TGTGCCAGCAGCCGATGGGCCCAGGTCGGAGAGACCCAGTACTTC
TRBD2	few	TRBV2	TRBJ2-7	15	CASSENPSGGYEQYF	TGTGCCAGCAGTGAAAACCCTAGCGGGGGCTACGAGCAGTACTTC